These T cell receptor beta chains were read from a single sample in a study of blood T cells in healthy people across ages. A single record per CDR3 protein comes from TCRdb applying MiXCR to the 5' RACE reads. Of over 1,500,000 distinct CDR3 sequences listed, approximately 40% are singletons. Sequenced input: blood. These receptors all come from a human donor in good health. Both conserved end residues are part of each CDR3. The D gene is left open where the match is weak. The size of a clone is reported for some rows only, either as once, few or many, or as a class for expanded clones.

j_call,d_call,v_call,clone_size,cdr3_aa,cdr3_nt
TRBJ2-2,TRBD1,TRBV5-1,once,CASSEPDRVATGELFF,TGCGCCAGCAGTGAACCGGACAGGGTGGCCACCGGGGAGCTGTTTTTT
TRBJ1-1,NA,TRBV28,few,CASSLTWDKKAFF,TGTGCCAGCAGTTTAACTTGGGACAAAAAAGCTTTCTTT
TRBJ1-1,NA,TRBV12-3/TRBV12-4,NA,CATKGGMNTEAFF,TGTGCCACCAAGGGGGGGATGAACACTGAAGCTTTCTTT
TRBJ2-1,NA,TRBV3-1,NA,CASSQDRGGHYNEQFF,TGTGCCAGCAGCCAAGATCGCGGGGGCCACTACAATGAGCAGTTCTTC
TRBJ2-4,NA,TRBV19,NA,CASSIGNRGGEQYF,TGTGCCAGTAGTATAGGGAACAGGGGAGGAGAGCAGTACTTC
TRBJ2-5,TRBD1,TRBV5-6,NA,CASSSFDRGKGETQYF,TGTGCCAGCAGCTCATTCGACAGGGGGAAGGGAGAGACCCAGTACTTC
TRBJ2-7,TRBD1,TRBV28,many,CASRLPGQVEQYF,TGTGCCAGCAGACTACCGGGACAGGTTGAGCAGTACTTC
TRBJ1-2,NA,TRBV7-2,NA,CASSLDRTDAGYTF,TGTGCCAGCAGCTTAGATAGGACAGATGCCGGCTACACCTTC
TRBJ2-7,TRBD1,TRBV14,NA,CASSQDPRGCYEQYF,TGTGCCAGCAGCCAAGATCCCAGGGGGTGTTACGAGCAGTACTTC
TRBJ2-7,NA,TRBV20-1,few,CSARLSGRYEQYF,TGCAGTGCTAGATTGTCAGGACGCTACGAGCAGTACTTC
TRBJ1-5,NA,TRBV12-3/TRBV12-4,NA,CASSLGLGLQTHQPQHF,TGTGCCAGCAGTTTGGGATTGGGACTCCAAACTCATCAGCCCCAGCATTTT
TRBJ2-7,NA,TRBV25-1,once,CASSEPGRFYEQYF,TGTGCCAGCAGTGAACCCGGCAGGTTCTACGAGCAGTACTTC
TRBJ2-3,TRBD2,TRBV12-3/TRBV12-4,NA,CASRKVAGGRGTDTQYF,TGTGCCAGTCGAAAGGTAGCGGGGGGGCGTGGCACAGATACGCAGTATTTT
TRBJ2-1,TRBD2,TRBV11-1,NA,CASSFGALGGGALNEQFF,TGTGCCAGCAGCTTTGGGGCCTTGGGCGGGGGGGCGCTCAATGAGCAGTTCTTC
TRBJ2-3,TRBD2,TRBV10-3,NA,CAISETSGVPDTQYF,TGTGCCATCAGTGAGACTAGCGGGGTCCCAGATACGCAGTATTTT
TRBJ1-2,TRBD1,TRBV29-1,few,CSVEDGDRVNGYTF,TGCAGCGTTGAGGACGGGGACAGAGTAAATGGCTACACCTTC
TRBJ2-3,NA,TRBV6-4,NA,CARITDTQYF,TGTGCCAGAATAACAGATACGCAGTATTTT
TRBJ1-5,TRBD1,TRBV7-6,NA,CASSVGTGARQPQHF,TGTGCCAGCAGCGTAGGTACAGGGGCCCGTCAGCCCCAGCATTTT
TRBJ1-2,NA,TRBV7-2,NA,CASSPPGGYYGYTF,TGTGCCAGCAGCCCCCCTGGGGGGTACTATGGCTACACCTTC
TRBJ2-3,NA,TRBV20-1,once,CSARPVGGKADTQYF,TGCAGTGCTAGACCCGTGGGGGGCAAGGCAGATACGCAGTATTTT
TRBJ2-7,NA,TRBV7-9,NA,CASSLNYGALSYEQYF,TGTGCCAGCAGCTTAAATTACGGGGCTTTGTCCTACGAGCAGTACTTC
TRBJ2-4,NA,TRBV24-1,NA,CATREGEQYF,TGTGCCACCAGAGAGGGGGAGCAGTACTTC
TRBJ2-7,TRBD2,TRBV12-3/TRBV12-4,once,CASSLRAGGLSYEQYF,TGTGCCAGCAGTTTGAGGGCGGGGGGTCTCTCCTACGAGCAGTACTTC
TRBJ2-1,TRBD1,TRBV19,NA,CASNRDRGLDNEQFF,TGTGCCAGTAATAGGGACAGGGGGTTAGATAATGAGCAGTTCTTC
TRBJ1-2,NA,TRBV10-3,NA,CATLGANCGYTF,TGTGCCACCCTGGGAGCTAACTGTGGCTACACCTTC
TRBJ2-3,NA,TRBV7-9,few,CASSLPGPPTQYF,TGTGCCAGCAGCTTACCGGGACCCCCTACGCAGTATTTT
TRBJ1-1,NA,TRBV18,NA,CASSPLPRVSTEAFF,TGTGCCAGCTCACCACTGCCTCGGGTGAGCACTGAAGCTTTCTTT
TRBJ1-5,NA,TRBV6-2/TRBV6-3,NA,CASTPRGSNQPQHF,TGTGCCAGCACCCCCAGAGGCAGCAATCAGCCCCAGCATTTT
TRBJ2-5,TRBD1,TRBV7-2,many,CASSQTRGLYETQYF,TGTGCCAGCAGCCAAACCAGGGGGCTGTATGAGACCCAGTACTTC
TRBJ2-5,NA,TRBV20-1,NA,CSARWHGQETQYF,TGCAGTGCTAGATGGCACGGCCAAGAGACCCAGTACTTC
TRBJ1-2,NA,TRBV27,once,CASGDPDYGYTF,TGTGCCAGCGGGGACCCGGATTATGGCTACACCTTC
TRBJ2-3,NA,TRBV4-3,NA,CASSQDPSRTDTQDF,TGCGCCAGCAGCCAAGACCCCAGCCGCACAGATACGCAGGATTTT
TRBJ2-7,TRBD2,TRBV2,NA,CASSGTSGASSYEQYF,TGTGCCAGCAGTGGAACTAGCGGGGCGAGCTCCTACGAGCAGTACTTC
TRBJ2-3,TRBD2,TRBV12-3/TRBV12-4,NA,CASRKWGGNTDTQYF,TGTGCCAGCAGAAAGTGGGGGGGTAACACAGATACGCAGTATTTT
TRBJ2-7,TRBD1,TRBV27,NA,CASSFYDRAQQYF,TGTGCCAGCAGTTTCTATGACAGGGCACAGCAGTACTTC
TRBJ2-5,TRBD2,TRBV14,few,CASSPFGRAQETQYF,TGTGCCAGCAGCCCCTTTGGGAGGGCCCAAGAGACCCAGTACTTC
TRBJ2-5,NA,TRBV4-1,few,CASNQPQETQYF,TGCGCCAGCAACCAACCCCAAGAGACCCAGTACTTC
TRBJ2-7,TRBD2,TRBV5-1,once,CASSSGAAGGPGNEQYF,TGCGCCAGCAGCTCCGGGGCGGCGGGGGGGCCGGGAAACGAGCAGTACTTC
TRBJ1-4,NA,TRBV5-1,NA,CASSLSGGGGEKLFF,TGCGCCAGCAGCCTGAGCGGGGGAGGAGGTGAAAAACTGTTTTTT
TRBJ1-5,TRBD1,TRBV7-2,few,CASSRTGGGYQPQHF,TGTGCCAGCAGCCGAACAGGGGGCGGATATCAGCCCCAGCATTTT
TRBJ1-2,NA,TRBV7-9,few,CASSGRSSVGYGYTF,TGTGCCAGCAGCGGCCGGTCTAGCGTCGGCTATGGCTACACCTTC
TRBJ2-1,TRBD2,TRBV6-2/TRBV6-3,NA,CASRDSGRGSYNEQFF,TGTGCCAGCAGGGATAGCGGGAGAGGCTCCTACAATGAGCAGTTCTTC
TRBJ2-7,TRBD1,TRBV4-1,NA,CASSQARDSRYF,TGCGCCAGCAGCCAAGCCCGGGACAGCCGGTACTTC
TRBJ1-2,NA,TRBV13,NA,CASSLSRQDNYGYTF,TGTGCCAGCAGCTTATCCCGCCAGGATAACTATGGCTACACCTTC
TRBJ2-7,TRBD1,TRBV20-1,NA,CSAGRADRGSYEQYF,TGCAGTGCTGGAAGGGCCGACAGGGGTTCCTACGAGCAGTACTTC
TRBJ2-3,NA,TRBV20-1,NA,CSARDGEVTTDTQYF,TGCAGTGCTAGAGATGGGGAAGTAACCACAGATACGCAGTATTTT